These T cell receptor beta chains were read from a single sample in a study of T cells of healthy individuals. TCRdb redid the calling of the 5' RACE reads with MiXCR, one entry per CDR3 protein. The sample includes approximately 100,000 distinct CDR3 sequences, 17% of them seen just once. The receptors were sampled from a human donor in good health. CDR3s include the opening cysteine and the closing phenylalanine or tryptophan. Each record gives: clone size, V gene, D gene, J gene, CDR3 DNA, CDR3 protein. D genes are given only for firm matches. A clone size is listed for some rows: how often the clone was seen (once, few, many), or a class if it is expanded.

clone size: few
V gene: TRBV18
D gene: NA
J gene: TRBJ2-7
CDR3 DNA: TGTGCCAGCTCACCGACGACGGCAGGTGGCAACGAGCAGTACTTC
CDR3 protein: CASSPTTAGGNEQYF

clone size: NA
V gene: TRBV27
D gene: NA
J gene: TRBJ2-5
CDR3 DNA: TGTGCCAGCAGAAGTAATCACCAAGAGACCCAGTACTTC
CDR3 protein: CASRSNHQETQYF

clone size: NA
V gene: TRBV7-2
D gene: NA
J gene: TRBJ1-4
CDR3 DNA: TGTGCCAGCAGCTTAGGAGTTGGGGGACGGGAGAATGAAAAACTGTTTTTT
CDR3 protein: CASSLGVGGRENEKLFF

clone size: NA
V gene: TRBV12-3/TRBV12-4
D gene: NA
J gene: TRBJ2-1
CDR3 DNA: TGTGCCTCGGGCCGGGTAGCTCATGAGCAGTTCTTC
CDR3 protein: CASGRVAHEQFF

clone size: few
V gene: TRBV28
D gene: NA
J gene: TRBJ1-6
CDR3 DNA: TGTGCCAGCAGCCGCGACACTTCACCCCTCCACTTT
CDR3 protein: CASSRDTSPLHF

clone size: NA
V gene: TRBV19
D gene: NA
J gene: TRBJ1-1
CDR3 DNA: TGTGCCAGTAGTGTCAGGGGGAACACTGAAGCTTTCTTT
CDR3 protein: CASSVRGNTEAFF

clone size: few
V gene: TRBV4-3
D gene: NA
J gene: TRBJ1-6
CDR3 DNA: TGCGCCAGCAGCCAAGATTGGCCGGGAACCCTCCACTTT
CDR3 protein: CASSQDWPGTLHF

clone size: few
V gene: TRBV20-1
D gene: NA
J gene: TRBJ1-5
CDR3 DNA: TGCAGTGCTAGAAGACAGCTCAATCAGCCCCAGCATTTT
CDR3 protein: CSARRQLNQPQHF

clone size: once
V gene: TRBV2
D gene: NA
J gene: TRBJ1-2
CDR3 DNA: TGTGCCAGCAGTGAAGCATGGGGGGCTGGTGGCTACACCTTC
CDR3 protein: CASSEAWGAGGYTF

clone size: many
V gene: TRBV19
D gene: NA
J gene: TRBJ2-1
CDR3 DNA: TGTGCCAGTAGTATTTGGGGGGCTCGCAATGAGCAGTTCTTC
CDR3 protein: CASSIWGARNEQFF

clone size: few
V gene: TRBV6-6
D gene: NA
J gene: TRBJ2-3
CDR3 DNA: TGTGCCAGCAGATCAGTCCGGCGAGGCCTCGTTTCGAACACAGATACGCAGTATTTT
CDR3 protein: CASRSVRRGLVSNTDTQYF

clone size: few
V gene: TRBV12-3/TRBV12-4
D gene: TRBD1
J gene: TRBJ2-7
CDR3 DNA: TGTGCCAGCACCTTCGCCGGGACAGGACACTACGAGCAGTACTTC
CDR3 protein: CASTFAGTGHYEQYF

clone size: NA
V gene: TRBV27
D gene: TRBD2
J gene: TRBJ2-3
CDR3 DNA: TGTGCCAGCAGAATAGGACTAGCGGGGGGTACGCAGTATTTT
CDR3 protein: CASRIGLAGGTQYF

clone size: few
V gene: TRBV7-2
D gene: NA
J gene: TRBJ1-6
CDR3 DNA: TGTGCCAGCAGCGTAGGGGCACAATTTTCACCCCTCCACTTT
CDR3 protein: CASSVGAQFSPLHF

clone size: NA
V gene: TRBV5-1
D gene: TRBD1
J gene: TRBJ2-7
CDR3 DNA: TGCGCCAGCAGCTTAGACAGGGCTGGATACGAGCAGTACTTC
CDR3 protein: CASSLDRAGYEQYF

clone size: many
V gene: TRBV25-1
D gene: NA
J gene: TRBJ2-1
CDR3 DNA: TGTGCCAGCAGAAGAGTCTACAATGAGCAGTTCTTC
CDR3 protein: CASRRVYNEQFF

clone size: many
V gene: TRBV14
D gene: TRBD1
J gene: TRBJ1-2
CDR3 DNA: TGTGCCAGCAGCCTAACGACAGGGGGCCACTATGGCTACACCTTC
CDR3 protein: CASSLTTGGHYGYTF

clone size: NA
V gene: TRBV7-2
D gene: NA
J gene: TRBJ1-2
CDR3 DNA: TGTGCCAGCAGCGGGGACGGAGGTTCTAACTATGGCTACACCTTC
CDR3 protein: CASSGDGGSNYGYTF

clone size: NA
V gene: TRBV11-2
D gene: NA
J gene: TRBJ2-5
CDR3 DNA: TGTGCCAGCAGCTTAGAGGGTCGGAGCGGTTACCAAGAGACCCAGTACTTC
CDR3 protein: CASSLEGRSGYQETQYF

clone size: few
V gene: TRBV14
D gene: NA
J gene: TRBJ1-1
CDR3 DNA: TGTGCCAGCAGCCAAGCCTTGAACACTGAAGCTTTCTTT
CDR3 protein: CASSQALNTEAFF

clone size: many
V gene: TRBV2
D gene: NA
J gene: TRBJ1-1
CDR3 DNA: TGTGCCAGCACTCGGTCCCAGAACACTGAAGCTTTCTTT
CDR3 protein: CASTRSQNTEAFF

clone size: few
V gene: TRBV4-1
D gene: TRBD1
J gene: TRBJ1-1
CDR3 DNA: TGCGCCAGCAGCCAAGAGCGGACAGGGTCGTTGGTCACTGAAGCTTTCTTT
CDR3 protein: CASSQERTGSLVTEAFF

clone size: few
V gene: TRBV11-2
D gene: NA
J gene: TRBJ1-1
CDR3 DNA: TGTGCCAGCAGCTCCATCGCTAGGACAGACTTGAACACTGAAGCTTTCTTT
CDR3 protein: CASSSIARTDLNTEAFF

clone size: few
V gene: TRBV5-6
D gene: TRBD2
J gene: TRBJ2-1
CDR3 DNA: TGTGCCAGCAGCCAAGGACTAGCGCGCTACAATGAGCAGTTCTTC
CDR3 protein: CASSQGLARYNEQFF

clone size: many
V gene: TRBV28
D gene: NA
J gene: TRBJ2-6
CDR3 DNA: TGTGCCAGCAGTTTAGCCAGGGATAGCTCTGGGGCCAACGTCCTGACTTTC
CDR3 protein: CASSLARDSSGANVLTF

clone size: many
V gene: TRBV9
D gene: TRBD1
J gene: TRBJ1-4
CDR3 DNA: TGTGCCAGCAGCGCCCACGCGACAGGGATTGCTACTAATGAAAAACTGTTTTTT
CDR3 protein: CASSAHATGIATNEKLFF

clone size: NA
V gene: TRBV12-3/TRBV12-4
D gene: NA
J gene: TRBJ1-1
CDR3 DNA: TGTGCCAGCAGTTCAAGGGGGGGAGGGGTGTCCGTCCCTGAAGCTTTCTTT
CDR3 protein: CASSSRGGGVSVPEAFF

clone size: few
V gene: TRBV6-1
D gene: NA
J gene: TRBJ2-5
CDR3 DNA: TGTGCCAGCAGTGAAGGGTGGGAGACCCAGTACTTC
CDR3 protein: CASSEGWETQYF